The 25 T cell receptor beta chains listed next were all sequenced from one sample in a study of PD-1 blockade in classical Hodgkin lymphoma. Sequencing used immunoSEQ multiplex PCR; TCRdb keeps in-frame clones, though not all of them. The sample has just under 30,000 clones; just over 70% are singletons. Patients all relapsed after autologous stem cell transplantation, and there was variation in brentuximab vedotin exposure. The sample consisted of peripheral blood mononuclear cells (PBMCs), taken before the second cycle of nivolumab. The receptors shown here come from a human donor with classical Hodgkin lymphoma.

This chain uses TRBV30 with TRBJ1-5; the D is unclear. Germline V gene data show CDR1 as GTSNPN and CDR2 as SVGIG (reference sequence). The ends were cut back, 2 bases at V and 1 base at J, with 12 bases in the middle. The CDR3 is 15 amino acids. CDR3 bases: TGTGCCTGGAGTCCCCGGCGAGGGAGCAATCAGCCCCAGCATTTT. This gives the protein CAWSPRRGSNQPQHF.

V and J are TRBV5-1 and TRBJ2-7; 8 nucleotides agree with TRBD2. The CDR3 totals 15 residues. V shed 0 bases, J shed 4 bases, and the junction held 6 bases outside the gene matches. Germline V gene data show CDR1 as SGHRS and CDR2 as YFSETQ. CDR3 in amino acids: CASSLASGSGYEQYF. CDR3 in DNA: TGCGCCAGCAGCTTGGCGAGCGGGAGCGGGTACGAGCAGTACTTC.

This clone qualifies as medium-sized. CDR3 residues: CASSHGASSYEQYF. CDR3 bases: TGCGCCAGCAGCCACGGGGCTAGTTCCTACGAGCAGTACTTC. The chain couples TRBV4-1 to TRBJ2-7; perhaps D is TRBD1 or TRBD2 (5 bases each). Germline loops: CDR1 MGHRA, CDR2 YSYEKL. CDR3 length: 14 residues. V dropped 3 bases and J dropped 1 base, with 10 bases sitting between them.

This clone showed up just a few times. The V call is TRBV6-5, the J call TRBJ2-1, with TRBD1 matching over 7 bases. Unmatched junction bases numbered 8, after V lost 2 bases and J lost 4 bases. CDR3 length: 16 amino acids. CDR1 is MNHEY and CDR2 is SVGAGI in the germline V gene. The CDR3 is CASSYLGQVSYNEQFF. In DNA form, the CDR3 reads TGTGCCAGCAGTTACCTAGGACAGGTATCATACAATGAGCAGTTCTTC.

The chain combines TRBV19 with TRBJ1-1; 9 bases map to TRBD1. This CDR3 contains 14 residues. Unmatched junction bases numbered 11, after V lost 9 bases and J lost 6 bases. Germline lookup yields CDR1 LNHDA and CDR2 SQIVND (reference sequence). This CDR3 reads CASIDRGSKAEAFF. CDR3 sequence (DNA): TGTGCCAGCATCGACAGGGGGTCCAAGGCTGAAGCTTTCTTT.

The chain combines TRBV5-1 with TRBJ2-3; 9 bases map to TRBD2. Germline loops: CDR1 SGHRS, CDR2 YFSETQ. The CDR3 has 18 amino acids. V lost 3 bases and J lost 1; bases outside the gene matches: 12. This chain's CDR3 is CASSSTGLAGWGTDTQYF. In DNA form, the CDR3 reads TGCGCCAGCAGCTCTACAGGGCTAGCGGGATGGGGCACAGATACGCAGTATTTT.

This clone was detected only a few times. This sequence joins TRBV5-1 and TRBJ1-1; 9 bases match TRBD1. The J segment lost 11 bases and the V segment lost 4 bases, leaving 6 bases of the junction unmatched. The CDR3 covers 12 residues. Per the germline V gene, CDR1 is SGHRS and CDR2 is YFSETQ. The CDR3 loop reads CASSRGQGGAFF. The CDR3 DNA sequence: TGCGCCAGCAGCCGGGGACAGGGTGGCGCTTTCTTT.

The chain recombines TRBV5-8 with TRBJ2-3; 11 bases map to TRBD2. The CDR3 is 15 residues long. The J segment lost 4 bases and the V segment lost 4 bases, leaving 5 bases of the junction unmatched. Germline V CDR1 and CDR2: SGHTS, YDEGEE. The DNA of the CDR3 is TGTGCCAGCAGCATTAGCGGGAGGGCCGCAGATACGCAGTATTTT. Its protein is CASSISGRAADTQYF.

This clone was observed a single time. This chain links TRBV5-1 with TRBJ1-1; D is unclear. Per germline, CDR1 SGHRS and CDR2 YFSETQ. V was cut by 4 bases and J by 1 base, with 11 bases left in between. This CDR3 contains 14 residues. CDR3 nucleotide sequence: TGCGCCAGCAGCCTCCGGACGGCGAACACTGAAGCTTTCTTT. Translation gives CASSLRTANTEAFF. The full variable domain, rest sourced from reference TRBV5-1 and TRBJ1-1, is KAGVTQTPRYLIKTRGQQVTLSCSPISGHRSVSWYQQTPGQGLQFLFEYFSETQRNKGNFPGRFSGRQFSNSRSEMNVSTLELGDSALYLCASSLRTANTEAFFGQGTRLTVV.

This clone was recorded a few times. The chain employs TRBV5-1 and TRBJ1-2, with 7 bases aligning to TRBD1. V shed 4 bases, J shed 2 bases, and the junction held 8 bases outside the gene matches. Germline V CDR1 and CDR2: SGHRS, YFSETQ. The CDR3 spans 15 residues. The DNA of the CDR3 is TGCGCCAGCAGCCCAAATGGACAGGTCAACTATGGCTACACCTTC. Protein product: CASSPNGQVNYGYTF.

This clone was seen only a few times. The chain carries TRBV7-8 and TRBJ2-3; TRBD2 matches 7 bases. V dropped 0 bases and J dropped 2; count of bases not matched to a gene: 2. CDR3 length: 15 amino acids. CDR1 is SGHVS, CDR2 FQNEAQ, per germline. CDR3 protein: CASSLAAGNTDTQYF. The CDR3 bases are TGTGCCAGCAGCTTAGCAGCGGGGAACACAGATACGCAGTATTTT.

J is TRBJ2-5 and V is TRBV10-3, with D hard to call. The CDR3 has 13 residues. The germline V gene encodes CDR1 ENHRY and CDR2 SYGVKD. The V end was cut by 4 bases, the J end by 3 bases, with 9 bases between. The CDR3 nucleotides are TGTGCCATCAGTGTAAGGGCCGAAGAGACCCAGTACTTC. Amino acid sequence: CAISVRAEETQYF.

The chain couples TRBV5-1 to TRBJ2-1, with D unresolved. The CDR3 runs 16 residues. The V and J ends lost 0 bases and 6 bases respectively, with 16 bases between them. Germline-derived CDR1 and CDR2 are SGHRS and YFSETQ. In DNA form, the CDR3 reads TGCGCCAGCAGCTTGGCCCTTGACATCAACGGCAATGAGCAGTTCTTC. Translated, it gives CASSLALDINGNEQFF.

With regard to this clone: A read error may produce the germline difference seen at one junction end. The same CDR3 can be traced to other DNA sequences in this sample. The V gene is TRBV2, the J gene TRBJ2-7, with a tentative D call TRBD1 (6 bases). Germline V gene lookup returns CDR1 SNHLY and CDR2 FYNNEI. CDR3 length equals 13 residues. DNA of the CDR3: TGTGCCAGCAGCGGGACACGTTCGATGGAGCAATACTTC. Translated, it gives CASSGTRSMEQYF.

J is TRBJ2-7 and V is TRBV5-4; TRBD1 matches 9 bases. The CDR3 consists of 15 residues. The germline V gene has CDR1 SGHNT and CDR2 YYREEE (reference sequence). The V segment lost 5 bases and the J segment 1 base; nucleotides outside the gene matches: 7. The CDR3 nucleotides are TGTGCCAGCAGTATCGCCGGGACAGGGTCCTACGAGCAGTACTTC. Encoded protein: CASSIAGTGSYEQYF. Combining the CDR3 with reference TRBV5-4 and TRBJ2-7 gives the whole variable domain ETGVTQSPTHLIKTRGQQVTLRCSSQSGHNTVSWYQQALGQGPQFIFQYYREEENGRGNFPPRFSGLQFPNYSSELNVNALELDDSALYLCASSIAGTGSYEQYFGPGTRLTVT.

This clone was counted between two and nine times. CDR3: CASSLAGGATDTQYF. In DNA, the CDR3 is TGTGCCAGCAGCTTAGCTGGGGGGGCCACAGATACGCAGTATTTT. This chain uses TRBV7-9 with TRBJ2-3; TRBD2 is a possible D gene (7 bases). Per the germline V gene, CDR1 is SEHNR and CDR2 is FQNEAQ (reference sequence). CDR3 length equals 15 residues. The germline V and J ends were trimmed by 0 bases and 2 bases, with 9 bases remaining between them.

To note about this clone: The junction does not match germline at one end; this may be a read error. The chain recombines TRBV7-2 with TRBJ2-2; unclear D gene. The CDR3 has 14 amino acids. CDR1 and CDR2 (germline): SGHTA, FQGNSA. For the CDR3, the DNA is TGTGCCAGCAGCTTAGGAACAACCACCAGGGAGCTGTTTTTT. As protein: CASSLGTTTRELFF.

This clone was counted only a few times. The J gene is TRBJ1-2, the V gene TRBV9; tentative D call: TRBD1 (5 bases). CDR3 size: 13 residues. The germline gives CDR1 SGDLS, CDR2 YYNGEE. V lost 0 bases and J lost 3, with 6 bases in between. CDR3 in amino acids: CASSVEQDYGYTF. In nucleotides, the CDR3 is TGTGCCAGCAGCGTAGAACAGGACTATGGCTACACCTTC.

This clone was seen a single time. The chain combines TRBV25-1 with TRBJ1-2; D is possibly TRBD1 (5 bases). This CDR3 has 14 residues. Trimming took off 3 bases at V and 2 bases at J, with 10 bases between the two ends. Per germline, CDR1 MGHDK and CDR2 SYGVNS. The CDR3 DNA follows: TGTGCCAGCAGTGACCTCCCAGGGAACTATGGCTACACCTTC. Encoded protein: CASSDLPGNYGYTF.

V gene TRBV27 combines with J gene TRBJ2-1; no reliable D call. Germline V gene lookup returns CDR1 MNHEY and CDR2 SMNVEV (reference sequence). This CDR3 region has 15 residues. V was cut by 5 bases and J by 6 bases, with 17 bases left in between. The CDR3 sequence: CASSRSLARLNEQFF. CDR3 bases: TGTGCCAGCAGTCGATCTTTAGCTAGGCTCAATGAGCAGTTCTTC.

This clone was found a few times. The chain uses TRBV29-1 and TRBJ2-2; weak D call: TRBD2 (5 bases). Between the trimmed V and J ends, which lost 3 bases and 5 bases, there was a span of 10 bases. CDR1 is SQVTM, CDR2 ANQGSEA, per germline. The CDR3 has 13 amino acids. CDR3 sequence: CSVDLRRTGELFF. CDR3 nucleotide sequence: TGCAGCGTTGATCTTAGGAGGACCGGGGAGCTGTTTTTT.

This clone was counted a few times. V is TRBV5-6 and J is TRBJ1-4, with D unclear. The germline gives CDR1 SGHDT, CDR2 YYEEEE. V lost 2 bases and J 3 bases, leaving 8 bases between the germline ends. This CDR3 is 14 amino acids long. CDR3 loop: CASSFWQPNEKLFF. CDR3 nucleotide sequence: TGTGCCAGCAGCTTCTGGCAGCCTAATGAAAAACTGTTTTTT.

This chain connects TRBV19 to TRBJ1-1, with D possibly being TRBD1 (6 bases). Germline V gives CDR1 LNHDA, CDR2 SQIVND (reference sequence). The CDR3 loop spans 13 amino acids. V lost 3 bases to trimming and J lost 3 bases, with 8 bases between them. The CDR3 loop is CASSMAGDTEAFF. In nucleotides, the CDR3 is TGTGCCAGTAGTATGGCAGGGGACACTGAAGCTTTCTTT.

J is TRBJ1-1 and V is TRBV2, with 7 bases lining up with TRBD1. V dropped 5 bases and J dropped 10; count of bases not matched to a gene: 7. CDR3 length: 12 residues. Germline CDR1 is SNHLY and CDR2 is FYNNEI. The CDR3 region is CASSQDRRGAFF. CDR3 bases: TGTGCCAGCAGTCAGGACAGGCGGGGAGCTTTCTTT.

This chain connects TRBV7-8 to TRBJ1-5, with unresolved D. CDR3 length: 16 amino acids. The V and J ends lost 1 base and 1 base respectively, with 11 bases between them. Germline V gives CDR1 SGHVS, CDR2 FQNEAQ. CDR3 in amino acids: CASSLEVSYSNQPQHF. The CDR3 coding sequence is TGTGCCAGCAGCTTAGAGGTGAGCTACAGCAATCAGCCCCAGCATTTT.